This is a list of T cell receptor beta chains from one sample in a study of vaccination and CD4 T cells after COVID-19. Their antigens remain unidentified. TCRdb reanalysed the PCR reads using MiXCR and keeps one entry per CDR3 protein. The repertoire includes about 14,000 distinct CDR3 sequences, 29% of them detected once, and 15% to 20% sits in the top ten. The input for sequencing was CD4+ T cells from blood, cultured in vitro, taken before SARS-CoV-2 vaccination. Receptors originate from a human donor who received a COVID-19 vaccine. Each CDR3 is given with its conserved first and last residue. A D gene is named only where the DNA matches it firmly. Clone size appears in some rows only: once, few, many, or a class for an expanded clone.

j_call v_call clone_size d_call cdr3_aa cdr3_nt
TRBJ1-2 TRBV12-3/TRBV12-4 . . CASSLMGPRRYGYTF TGTGCCAGCAGTTTGATGGGCCCTAGGCGGTATGGCTACACCTTC
TRBJ2-7 TRBV7-9 . TRBD1 CASSLQLPGQSYEQYF TGTGCCAGCAGCTTACAACTACCGGGACAGTCCTACGAGCAGTACTTC
TRBJ2-3 TRBV6-5 few TRBD2 CASSYLLAGTKDTQYF TGTGCCAGCAGTTATCTTCTAGCGGGGACAAAAGATACGCAGTATTTT
TRBJ2-1 TRBV20-1 medium-sized TRBD2 CSARGGTSGYNEQFF TGCAGTGCTAGAGGTGGGACTAGCGGCTACAATGAGCAGTTCTTC
TRBJ1-5 TRBV12-3/TRBV12-4 few . CASSRGEGQPQHF TGTGCCAGCAGTAGGGGAGAGGGACAGCCCCAGCATTTT
TRBJ2-1 TRBV24-1 few . CATSDFGGQQFF TGTGCCACCAGTGATTTCGGGGGTCAGCAGTTCTTC
TRBJ1-6 TRBV27 . . CASSPTNQSHLHF TGTGCCAGCAGTCCAACCAATCAGTCTCACCTCCACTTT
TRBJ2-5 TRBV10-2 few TRBD2 CASSQRGGQETQYF TGCGCCAGCAGTCAGCGGGGGGGCCAAGAGACCCAGTACTTC
TRBJ2-7 TRBV20-1 . TRBD2 CSARLAGYEQYF TGCAGTGCTAGACTAGCGGGGTACGAGCAGTACTTC
TRBJ1-1 TRBV12-3/TRBV12-4 . TRBD1 CASSFDSTGGAFF TGTGCCAGCAGTTTCGACTCGACAGGGGGAGCTTTCTTT
TRBJ1-6 TRBV19 few TRBD1 CASSSGGQLSSPLHF TGTGCCAGTAGTAGCGGGGGACAGTTATCCTCACCCCTCCACTTT
TRBJ1-6 TRBV6-1 . . CASRPGANSPLHF TGTGCCAGCAGGCCGGGGGCAAATTCACCCCTCCACTTT
TRBJ1-2 TRBV12-3/TRBV12-4 . . CASSLLREYGYTF TGTGCCAGCAGTTTACTTCGGGAATATGGCTACACCTTC
TRBJ2-5 TRBV19 . TRBD1 CASRTGGGETQYF TGTGCCAGTAGGACAGGGGGAGGTGAGACCCAGTACTTC
TRBJ1-4 TRBV4-1 . . CASSQGRVGNEKLFF TGCGCCAGCAGCCAAGGCAGGGTGGGGAATGAAAAACTGTTTTTT
TRBJ1-1 TRBV12-3/TRBV12-4 few . CASSLRGMGGTEAFF TGTGCCAGCAGTTTGAGGGGGATGGGCGGCACTGAAGCTTTCTTT
TRBJ2-7 TRBV5-6 medium-sized . CASSLGGPYEQYF TGTGCCAGCAGCTTGGGGGGGCCCTACGAGCAGTACTTC
TRBJ1-5 TRBV1 few . CTSSQEWDRPQHF TGCACCAGCAGCCAAGAGTGGGACAGGCCCCAGCATTTT
TRBJ2-3 TRBV20-1 . TRBD1 CSANPFRGPDTQYF TGCAGTGCTAATCCTTTTAGGGGGCCAGATACGCAGTATTTT
TRBJ1-5 TRBV2 few . CASSDVSGNQPQHF TGTGCCAGCAGTGATGTGTCCGGCAATCAGCCCCAGCATTTT
TRBJ2-1 TRBV29-1 few TRBD1 CSGQGAGEQFF TGCAGCGGACAGGGGGCAGGTGAGCAGTTCTTC
TRBJ2-6 TRBV19 few TRBD1 CASSDSGQGDPSGANVLTF TGTGCCAGTAGTGACTCCGGACAGGGGGACCCCTCTGGGGCCAACGTCCTGACTTTC
TRBJ2-3 TRBV18 . TRBD2 CASSPREGDTQYF TGTGCCAGCTCACCACGGGAGGGCGATACGCAGTATTTT
TRBJ1-5 TRBV12-3/TRBV12-4 . . CASSLGSHSNQPQHF TGTGCCAGCAGTTTGGGCAGCCATAGCAATCAGCCCCAGCATTTT
TRBJ1-4 TRBV25-1 . TRBD1 CASSQQGGNEKLFF TGTGCCAGCAGCCAACAGGGGGGTAATGAAAAACTGTTTTTT
TRBJ1-1 TRBV6-1 few . CASSGPQQGSTEAFF TGTGCCAGCAGTGGGCCCCAACAGGGATCCACTGAAGCTTTCTTT
TRBJ2-7 TRBV5-1 . TRBD1 CASSLARDRITYEQYF TGCGCCAGCAGCTTGGCTCGGGACAGGATAACCTACGAGCAGTACTTC
TRBJ1-1 TRBV14 . . CASSQVRNTEAFF TGTGCCAGCAGCCAAGTACGGAACACTGAAGCTTTCTTT
TRBJ1-2 TRBV12-5 . TRBD1 CASGRRTGEGNGYTF TGTGCTAGTGGTAGACGGACAGGGGAGGGGAATGGCTACACCTTC
TRBJ1-1 TRBV28 . TRBD1 CASSLYRGKGTEAFF TGTGCCAGCAGTTTATACAGGGGCAAGGGGACTGAAGCTTTCTTT
TRBJ1-6 TRBV20-1 medium-sized . CSASVGDGSPLHF TGCAGTGCTAGTGTGGGGGACGGATCACCCCTCCACTTT
TRBJ2-1 TRBV6-1 few . CASRAGTALNTNEQFF TGTGCCAGCAGGGCCGGGACCGCACTAAACACGAATGAGCAGTTCTTC
TRBJ2-2 TRBV7-9 . . CASSPLLGTGELFF TGTGCCAGCAGCCCACTCCTAGGCACCGGGGAGCTGTTTTTT
TRBJ2-7 TRBV5-1 . . CASSLAGANYEQYF TGCGCCAGCAGCTTGGCTGGGGCCAACTACGAGCAGTACTTC